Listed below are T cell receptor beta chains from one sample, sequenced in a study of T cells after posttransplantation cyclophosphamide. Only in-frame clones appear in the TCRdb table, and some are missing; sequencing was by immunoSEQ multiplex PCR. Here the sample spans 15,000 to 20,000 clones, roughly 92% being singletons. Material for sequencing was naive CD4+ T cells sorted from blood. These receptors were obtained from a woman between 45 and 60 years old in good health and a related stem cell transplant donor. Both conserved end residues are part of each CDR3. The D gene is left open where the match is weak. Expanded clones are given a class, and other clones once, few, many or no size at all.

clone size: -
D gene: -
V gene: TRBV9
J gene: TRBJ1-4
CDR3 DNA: TGTGCCAGCAGCCCGGACGGACTTAATGAAAAACTGTTTTTT
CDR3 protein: CASSPDGLNEKLFF

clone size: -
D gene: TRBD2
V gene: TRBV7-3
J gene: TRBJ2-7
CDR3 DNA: TGTGCCAGCAGCCTCCTCCGACTAGCGGGAGGGCGGGACGAGCAGTACTTC
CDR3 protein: CASSLLRLAGGRDEQYF

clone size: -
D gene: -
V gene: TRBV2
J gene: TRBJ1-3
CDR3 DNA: TGTGCCAGCAGTGATAGTAACAGTGGAAACACCATATATTTT
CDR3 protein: CASSDSNSGNTIYF

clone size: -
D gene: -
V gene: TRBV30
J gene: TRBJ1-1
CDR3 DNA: TGTGCCTGGAGCCAAAGGGGGACTGAAGCTTTCTTT
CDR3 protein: CAWSQRGTEAFF

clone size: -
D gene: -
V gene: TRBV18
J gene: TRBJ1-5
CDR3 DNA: TGTGCCAGCTCACCCGCAGCCCAGACATCTTCGGCTCAGCCCCAGCATTTT
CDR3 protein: CASSPAAQTSSAQPQHF

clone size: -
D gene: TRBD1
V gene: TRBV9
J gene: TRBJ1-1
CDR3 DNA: TGTGCCAGCAGCGTAGGGGGACAGCACACTGAAGCTTTCTTT
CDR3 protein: CASSVGGQHTEAFF

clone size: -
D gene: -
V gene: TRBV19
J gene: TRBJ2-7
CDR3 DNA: TGTGCCAGTAGTATAAAAGTGGACACCCGCTACGAGCAGTACTTC
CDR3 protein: CASSIKVDTRYEQYF

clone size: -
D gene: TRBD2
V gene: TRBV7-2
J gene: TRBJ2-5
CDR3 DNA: TGTGCCAGCAGCCCGTCAACCGGGAGGTTCCAAGAGACCCAGTACTTC
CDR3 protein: CASSPSTGRFQETQYF

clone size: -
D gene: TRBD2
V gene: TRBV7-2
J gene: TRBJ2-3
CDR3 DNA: TGTGCCAGCAGCTTAACAAGCGGGAGGGCCGTAACAGATACGCAGTATTTT
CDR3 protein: CASSLTSGRAVTDTQYF

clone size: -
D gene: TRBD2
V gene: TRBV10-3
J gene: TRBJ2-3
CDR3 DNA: TGTGCCATCCGATTCGGGAGGGAGGGGACAGATACGCAGTATTTT
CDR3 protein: CAIRFGREGTDTQYF

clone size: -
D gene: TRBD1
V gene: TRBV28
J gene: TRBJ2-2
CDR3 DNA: TGTGCCAGCATCGACAGGGGGAACACCGGGGAGCTGTTTTTT
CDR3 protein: CASIDRGNTGELFF

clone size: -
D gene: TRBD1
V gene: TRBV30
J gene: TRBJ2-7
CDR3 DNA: TGTGCCTACGACGGGACAGGGGTGTTCTACGAGCAGTACTTC
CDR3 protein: CAYDGTGVFYEQYF

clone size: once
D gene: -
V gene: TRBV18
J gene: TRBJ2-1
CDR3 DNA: TGTGCCAGCTCAGAGATACTAGAGAATGAGCAGTTCTTC
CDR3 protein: CASSEILENEQFF

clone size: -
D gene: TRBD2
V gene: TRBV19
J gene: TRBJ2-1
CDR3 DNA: TGTGCCAGTAGTATGAGTGGACTAGCGACTCACAATGAGCAGTTCTTC
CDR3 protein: CASSMSGLATHNEQFF

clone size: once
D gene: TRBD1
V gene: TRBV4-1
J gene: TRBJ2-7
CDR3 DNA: TGCGCCAGCACCCCCATGGGGTTACCCCTGGCCGGGACAGGAACCTACGAGCAGTACTTC
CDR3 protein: CASTPMGLPLAGTGTYEQYF

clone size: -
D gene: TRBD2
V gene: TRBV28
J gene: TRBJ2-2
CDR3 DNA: TGTGCCAGCAGTTTTAGGGCGGGAGGTCGGACCGGGGAGCTGTTTTTT
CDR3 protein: CASSFRAGGRTGELFF

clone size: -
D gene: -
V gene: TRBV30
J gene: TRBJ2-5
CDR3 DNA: TGTGCCTGGATCCCAAGCCGAGGGTACCCAAATCACCAAGAGACCCAGTACTTC
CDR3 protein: CAWIPSRGYPNHQETQYF

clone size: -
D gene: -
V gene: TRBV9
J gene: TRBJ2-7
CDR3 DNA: TGTGCCCCCCCAGTCCCTCCCTACGAGCAGTACTTC
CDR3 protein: CAPPVPPYEQYF

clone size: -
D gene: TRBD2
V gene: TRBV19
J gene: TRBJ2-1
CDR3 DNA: TGTGCCAGTAGTAGGTCGGAGACTAGCGGGAGAGGTGAGCAGTTCTTC
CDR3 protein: CASSRSETSGRGEQFF

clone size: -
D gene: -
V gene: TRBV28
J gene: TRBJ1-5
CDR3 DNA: TGTGCCAGCAGTTTTCCCGGGGAGGCCGTCAATCAGCCCCAGCATTTT
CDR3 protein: CASSFPGEAVNQPQHF

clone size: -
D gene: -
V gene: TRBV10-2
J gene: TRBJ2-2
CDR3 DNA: TGCGCCAGCAGTGAGTCGATGTCCCAGGTAGACAGCGGGGAGCTGTTTTTT
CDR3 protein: CASSESMSQVDSGELFF

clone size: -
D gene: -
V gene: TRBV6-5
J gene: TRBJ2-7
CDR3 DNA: TGTGCCAGCAGTTACGGGGGGATCTCTGTCTACGAGCAGTACTTC
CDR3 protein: CASSYGGISVYEQYF

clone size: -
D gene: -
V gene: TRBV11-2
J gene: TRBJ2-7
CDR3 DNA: TGTGCCAGCAGCCCCAGCTCCTACGAGCAGTACTTC
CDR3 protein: CASSPSSYEQYF

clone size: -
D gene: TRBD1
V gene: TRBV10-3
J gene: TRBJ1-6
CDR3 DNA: TGTGCCATCAGTGAGACAGGGGGAAATTCACCCCTCCACTTT
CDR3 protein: CAISETGGNSPLHF

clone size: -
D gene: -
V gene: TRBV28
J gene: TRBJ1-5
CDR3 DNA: TGTGCCAGCAGTTTTGCGGGTGGGAATCAGCCCCAGCATTTT
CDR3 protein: CASSFAGGNQPQHF

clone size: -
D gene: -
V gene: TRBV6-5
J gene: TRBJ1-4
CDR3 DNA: TGTGCCAGCAGGGACTCTGCAACTAATGAAAAACTGTTTTTT
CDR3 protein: CASRDSATNEKLFF

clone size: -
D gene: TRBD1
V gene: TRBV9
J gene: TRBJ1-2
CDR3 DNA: TGTGCCAGCAGCACCCAGACAGGGACCTCTCTCACCTTC
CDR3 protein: CASSTQTGTSLTF

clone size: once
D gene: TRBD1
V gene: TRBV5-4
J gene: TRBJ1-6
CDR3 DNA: TGTGCCAGCAGATCCGGGACAGCGAGCTCCTATAATTCACCCCTCCACTTT
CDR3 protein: CASRSGTASSYNSPLHF

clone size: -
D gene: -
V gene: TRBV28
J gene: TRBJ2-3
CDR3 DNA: TGTGCCAGCGGTAGCGGTACTAGCACAGATACGCAGTATTTT
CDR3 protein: CASGSGTSTDTQYF

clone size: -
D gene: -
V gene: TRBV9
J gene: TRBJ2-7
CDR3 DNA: TGTGCCAGCAGCGTGGGAGGGTCGACAGGGGTCAACGAGCAGTACTTC
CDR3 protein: CASSVGGSTGVNEQYF

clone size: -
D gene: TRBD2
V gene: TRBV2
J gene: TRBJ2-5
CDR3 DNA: TGTGCCAGCAGTGAAAATAGCGGGCAAGAGACCCAGTACTTC
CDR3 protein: CASSENSGQETQYF

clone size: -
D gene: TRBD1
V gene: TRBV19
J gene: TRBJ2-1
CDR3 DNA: TGTGCCAGTAGTATAGCAACAGGGGGCTCCTACAATGAGCAGTTCTTC
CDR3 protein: CASSIATGGSYNEQFF

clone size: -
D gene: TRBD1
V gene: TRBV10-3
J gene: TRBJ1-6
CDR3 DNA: TGTGCCATCAGTGGGGACAGGGATAATTCACCCCTCCACTTT
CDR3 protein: CAISGDRDNSPLHF

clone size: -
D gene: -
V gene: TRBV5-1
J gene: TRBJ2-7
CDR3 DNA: TGCGCCAGCAGGGGGCCAGGTAACGAGCAGTACTTC
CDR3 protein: CASRGPGNEQYF

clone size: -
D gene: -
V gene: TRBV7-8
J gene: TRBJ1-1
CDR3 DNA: TGTGCCAGCAGCTTAAGCCAGGGAAGGAACACTGAAGCTTTCTTT
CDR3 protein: CASSLSQGRNTEAFF

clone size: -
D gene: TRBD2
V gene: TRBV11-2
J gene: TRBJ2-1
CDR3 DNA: TGTGCCAGCAGCTTAGATCTCGCGGGAGGGGTCAGTGAGCAGTTCTTC
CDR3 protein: CASSLDLAGGVSEQFF

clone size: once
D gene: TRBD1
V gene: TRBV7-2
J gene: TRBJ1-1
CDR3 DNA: TGTGCCAGCAGCTCGCAGGGGGCTCCGAACACTGAAGCTTTCTTT
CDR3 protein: CASSSQGAPNTEAFF

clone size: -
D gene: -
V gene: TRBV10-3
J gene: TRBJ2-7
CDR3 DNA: TGTGCCATCAGCCGCGGGCAGCTCCGCGACTACGAGCAGTACTTC
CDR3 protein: CAISRGQLRDYEQYF

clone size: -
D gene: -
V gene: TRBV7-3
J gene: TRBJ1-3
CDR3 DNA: TGTGCCAGCAGCTTAATGACCACAGTCTCTGGAAACACCATATATTTT
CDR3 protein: CASSLMTTVSGNTIYF

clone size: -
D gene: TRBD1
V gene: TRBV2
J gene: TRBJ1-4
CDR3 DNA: TGTGCCAGCAGATTGCCCGGGACAGGGAGTGAAAAACTGTTTTTT
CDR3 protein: CASRLPGTGSEKLFF

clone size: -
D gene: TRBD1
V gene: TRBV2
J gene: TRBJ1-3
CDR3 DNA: TGTGCCAGCAGTCCCGACAGGGTGGATCTTGGAAACACCATATATTTT
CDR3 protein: CASSPDRVDLGNTIYF

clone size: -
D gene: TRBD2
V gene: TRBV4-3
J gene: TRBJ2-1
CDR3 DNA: TGCGCCAGCAGCCAAGATCGAATCAGGGGGATACTAGCGGGAGTCTACAATGAGCAGTTCTTC
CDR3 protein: CASSQDRIRGILAGVYNEQFF

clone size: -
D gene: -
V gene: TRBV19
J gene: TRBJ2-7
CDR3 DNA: TGTGCCAGCCTGGGGCGCGGTAATGTCGAGCAGTACTTC
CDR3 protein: CASLGRGNVEQYF

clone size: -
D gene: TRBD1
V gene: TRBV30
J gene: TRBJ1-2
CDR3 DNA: TGTGCCTGGGGACAGGGGCTTGGCTACACCTTC
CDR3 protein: CAWGQGLGYTF

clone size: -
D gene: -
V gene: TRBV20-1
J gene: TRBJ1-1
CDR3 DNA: TGCAGTGGCTCAGGGAACACTGAAGCTTTCTTT
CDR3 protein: CSGSGNTEAFF

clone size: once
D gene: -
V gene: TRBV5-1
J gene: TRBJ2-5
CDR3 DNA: TGCGCCAGCAGCCCCTCGGGCAGGGCTCTAGTTGAGACCCAGTACTTC
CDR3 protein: CASSPSGRALVETQYF

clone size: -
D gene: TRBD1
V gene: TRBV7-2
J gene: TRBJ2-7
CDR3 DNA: TGTGCCAGCAGCGACAACAGGGGGGTCATCTACGAGCAGTACTTC
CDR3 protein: CASSDNRGVIYEQYF

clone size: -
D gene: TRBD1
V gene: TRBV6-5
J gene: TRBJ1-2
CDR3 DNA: TGTGCCAGCAGTTACACACGACAGGGTCCCTATGGCTACACCTTC
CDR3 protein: CASSYTRQGPYGYTF

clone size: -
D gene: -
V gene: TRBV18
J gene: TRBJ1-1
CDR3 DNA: TGTGCCAGCTCACCAGGGAGCCGATCCGACACTGAAGCTTTCTTT
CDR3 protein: CASSPGSRSDTEAFF

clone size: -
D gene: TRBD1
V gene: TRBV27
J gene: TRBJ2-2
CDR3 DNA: TGTGCCAGCAGTCACTGGGGACAGGGGGCAGCCGGGGAGCTGTTTTTT
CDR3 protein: CASSHWGQGAAGELFF

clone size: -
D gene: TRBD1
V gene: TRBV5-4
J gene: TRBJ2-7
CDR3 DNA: TGTGCCAGCAGCTCCCGGGACAGCTTCTCCTACGAGCAGTACTTC
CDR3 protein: CASSSRDSFSYEQYF

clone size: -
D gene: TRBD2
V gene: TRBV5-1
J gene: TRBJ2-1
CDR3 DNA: TGCGCCAGCAGTCAGGGACTAGCGGAGCTCAATGAGCAGTTCTTC
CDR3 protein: CASSQGLAELNEQFF

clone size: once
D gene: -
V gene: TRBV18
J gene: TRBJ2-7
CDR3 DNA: TGTGCCAGCTCACCCCCTCGGTATGGGCCTTCCGAGCAGTACTTC
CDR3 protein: CASSPPRYGPSEQYF

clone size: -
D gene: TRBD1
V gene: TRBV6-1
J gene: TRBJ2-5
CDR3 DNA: TGTGCCAGCAGGTCAGGGGGCGACCAAGAGACCCAGTACTTC
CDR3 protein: CASRSGGDQETQYF

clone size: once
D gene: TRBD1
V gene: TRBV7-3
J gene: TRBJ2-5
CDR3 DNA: TGTGCCAGCAGCTTACAGACAGGGGGACAAGAGACCCAGTACTTC
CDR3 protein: CASSLQTGGQETQYF